The text below deals with one TCR beta chain. This sample stems from a study of blood T cells in healthy people across ages. It was with a sample-barcoded 5' primer and a J-beta primer mix that a second PCR of roughly 7 to 12 cycles was run. Each single sample gave us at least 2.5 million CDR3-containing paired-end reads. TCRdb recomputed calls from the 5' RACE reads with MiXCR, one row per CDR3 protein. Seen here are 1 million to 1.2 million distinct CDR3 sequences, around two fifths observed once, and the top ten hold about 12%. The V and J ends lost 7 bases and 4 bases, in that order; junction bases with no gene match: 12. The CDR3 extends over 17 amino acids. Germline V gives CDR1 SNHLY, CDR2 FYNNEI.

The chain couples TRBV2 to TRBJ2-3; 12 bases line up with TRBD1. The sample was blood. The sequence was obtained from a man aged 18 to 29 in good health. CDR3 bases: TGTGCCAGCAAGGGTAGGGGGACAGGGGGCTTAGCAGATACGCAGTATTTT. As protein: CASKGRGTGGLADTQYF.